A selection of T cell receptor beta chains follows, all from one sample in a study of blood T cell repertoires in COVID-19. TCRdb's table, derived via immunoSEQ multiplex PCR, lists solely in-frame clones and lacks some. The profile shows about 59,000 clones, more than 60% of them singletons. Material: peripheral blood. These receptors were collected from a woman in her 70s with acute or convalescent COVID-19. Each CDR3 is given with its conserved first and last residue. A D gene is named only where the DNA matches it firmly. The listing skips clone size in some rows; elsewhere it reads once, few, many or a size class.

cdr3_length,v_call,clone_size,j_call,d_call,cdr3_nt,cdr3_aa
15,TRBV3-1/TRBV3-2,.,TRBJ2-5,TRBD2,TGTGCCAGCAGATTCACTAGCGGGGGCGGAAAGACCCAGTACTTC,CASRFTSGGGKTQYF
14,TRBV2,once,TRBJ2-3,.,TGTGCCAGCACGCAGGACAACCCCACAGGGACGCAGTATTTT,CASTQDNPTGTQYF
16,TRBV7-9,.,TRBJ2-1,TRBD1,TGTGCCAGCAGCGAACACGGACAGGGGGGATACAATGAGCAGTTCTTC,CASSEHGQGGYNEQFF
16,TRBV5-1,.,TRBJ1-1,TRBD1,TGCGCCAGCAGGATCTTCCAACAGGGGGCATGGACTGAAGCTTTCTTT,CASRIFQQGAWTEAFF
14,TRBV6-5,.,TRBJ2-7,.,TGTGCCAGCCGTTTTCCGGGCAGGGGAGACGAGCAGTACTTC,CASRFPGRGDEQYF
15,TRBV11-3,.,TRBJ2-2,TRBD1,TGTGCCAGCAGCTTAAGAGGACAGGCAACCGGGGAGCTGTTTTTT,CASSLRGQATGELFF
14,TRBV6-5,.,TRBJ2-7,TRBD1,TGTGCCAGCAGTTTCGGACAGGTCGGCTACGAGCAGTACTTC,CASSFGQVGYEQYF
13,TRBV5-5,.,TRBJ2-5,.,TGTGCCAGCAGCTCACAGGGAACGGAGACCCAGTACTTC,CASSSQGTETQYF
15,TRBV9,.,TRBJ1-1,TRBD1,TGTGCCAGCAGCACCTGGACAGGCATGAACACTGAAGCTTTCTTT,CASSTWTGMNTEAFF
11,TRBV11-2,once,TRBJ2-3,.,TGTGCCAGCAGCCCACTAGCTACGCAGTATTTT,CASSPLATQYF
14,TRBV5-1,.,TRBJ1-1,.,TGCGCCAGCAGCTTGGCGGGAGGAAACACTGAAGCTTTCTTT,CASSLAGGNTEAFF
12,TRBV5-1,.,TRBJ2-3,.,TGCGCCAGCAGCCCGGCGGGTGATACGCAGTATTTT,CASSPAGDTQYF
15,TRBV6-5,.,TRBJ2-1,.,TGTGCCAGCAGGACCACGGGGACCCAGGGGAATGAGCAGTTCTTC,CASRTTGTQGNEQFF
16,TRBV9,.,TRBJ1-3,.,TGTGCCAGCAGCGTAGCGGTCAGGGAGGTTGAAGGCACCATATATTTT,CASSVAVREVEGTIYF
18,TRBV4-2,.,TRBJ2-1,TRBD2,TGTGCCAGCAGCCAAGGGCCCGTCGGTAGCGGGGGTTACAATGAGCAGTTCTTC,CASSQGPVGSGGYNEQFF
14,TRBV6-5,few,TRBJ1-2,.,TGTGCCAGCAGTTCTCACGGTTCTAACTATGGCTACACCTTC,CASSSHGSNYGYTF
15,TRBV29-1,.,TRBJ2-3,.,TGCAGCGTGACCGGCGATTGGGCGAGCACAGATACGCAGTATTTT,CSVTGDWASTDTQYF
15,TRBV19,.,TRBJ1-1,.,TGTGCCATAAGTAGTATGTGGGGGGGGTCCACTGAAGCTTTCTTT,CAISSMWGGSTEAFF
15,TRBV19,.,TRBJ2-3,TRBD1,TGTGCCAGTAGCCCGGGACAGACTAGCACAGATACGCAGTATTTT,CASSPGQTSTDTQYF
10,TRBV20-1,.,TRBJ1-2,.,TGCAGTGCCCAGGACTATGGCTACACCTTC,CSAQDYGYTF
16,TRBV27,.,TRBJ2-1,TRBD2,TGTGCCAGCAGGACAATAACTAGCGGGCAAAACAATGAGCAGTTCTTC,CASRTITSGQNNEQFF
14,TRBV19,.,TRBJ2-2,.,TGTGCCACCAAGGACTACTTGAACACCGGGGAGCTGTTTTTT,CATKDYLNTGELFF
13,TRBV30,.,TRBJ1-1,.,TGTGCCTGGAGATATGGAGCGGTAACTGAAGCTTTCTTT,CAWRYGAVTEAFF